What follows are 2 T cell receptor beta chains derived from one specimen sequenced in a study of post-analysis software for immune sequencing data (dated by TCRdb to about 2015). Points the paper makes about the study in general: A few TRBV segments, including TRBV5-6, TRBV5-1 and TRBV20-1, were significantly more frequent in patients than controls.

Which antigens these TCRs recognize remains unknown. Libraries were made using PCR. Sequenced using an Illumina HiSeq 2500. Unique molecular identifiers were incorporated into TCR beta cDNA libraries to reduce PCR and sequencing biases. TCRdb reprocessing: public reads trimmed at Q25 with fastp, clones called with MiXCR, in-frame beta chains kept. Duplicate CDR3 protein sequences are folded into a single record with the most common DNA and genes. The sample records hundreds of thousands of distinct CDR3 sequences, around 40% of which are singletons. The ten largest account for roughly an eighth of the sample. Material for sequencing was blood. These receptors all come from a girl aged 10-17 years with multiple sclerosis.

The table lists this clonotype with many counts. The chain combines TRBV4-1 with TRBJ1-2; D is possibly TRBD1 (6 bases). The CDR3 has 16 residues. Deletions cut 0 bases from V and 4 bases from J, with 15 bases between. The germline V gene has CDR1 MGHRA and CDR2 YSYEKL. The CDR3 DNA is TGCGCCAGCAGCCAAGATCATACAGGGCTGATCTATGGCTACACCTTC. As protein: CASSQDHTGLIYGYTF.

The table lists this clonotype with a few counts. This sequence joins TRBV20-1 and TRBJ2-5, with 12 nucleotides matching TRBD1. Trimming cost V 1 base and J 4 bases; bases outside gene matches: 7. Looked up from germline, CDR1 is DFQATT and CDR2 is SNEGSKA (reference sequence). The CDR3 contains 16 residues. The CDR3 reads CSARGSGQGAIETQYF. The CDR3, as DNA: TGCAGTGCTAGAGGTTCGGGACAGGGGGCAATAGAGACCCAGTACTTC.